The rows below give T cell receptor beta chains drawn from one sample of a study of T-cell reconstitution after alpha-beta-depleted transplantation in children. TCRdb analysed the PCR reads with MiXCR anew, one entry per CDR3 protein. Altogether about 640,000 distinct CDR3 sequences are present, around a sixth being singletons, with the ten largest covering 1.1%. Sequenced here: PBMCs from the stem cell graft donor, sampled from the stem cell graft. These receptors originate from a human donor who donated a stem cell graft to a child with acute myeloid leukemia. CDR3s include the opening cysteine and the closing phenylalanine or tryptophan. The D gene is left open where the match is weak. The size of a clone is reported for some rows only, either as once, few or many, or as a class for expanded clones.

CDR3aa: CASKVTSSTDTQYF
CDR3nt: TGTGCCAGCAAGGTTACCTCTAGCACAGATACGCAGTATTTT
abundance: -
j_gene: TRBJ2-3
d_gene: -
v_gene: TRBV6-4

CDR3aa: CSARQSTYYEQYF
CDR3nt: TGCAGTGCGAGACAGAGTACTTACTACGAGCAGTACTTC
abundance: many
j_gene: TRBJ2-7
d_gene: -
v_gene: TRBV20-1

CDR3aa: CASSPAGQNNYGYTF
CDR3nt: TGTGCCAGCAGTCCCGCGGGACAGAATAACTATGGCTACACCTTC
abundance: -
j_gene: TRBJ1-2
d_gene: TRBD1
v_gene: TRBV9

CDR3aa: CASSLGAGTSYEQYF
CDR3nt: TGTGCCAGCAGCCTAGGGGCGGGCACCTCCTACGAGCAGTACTTC
abundance: few
j_gene: TRBJ2-7
d_gene: -
v_gene: TRBV7-2

CDR3aa: CSARPTSVNTGELFF
CDR3nt: TGCAGTGCTAGGCCTACAAGTGTTAACACCGGGGAGCTGTTTTTT
abundance: many
j_gene: TRBJ2-2
d_gene: -
v_gene: TRBV20-1

CDR3aa: CASSPFTGGNTGELFF
CDR3nt: TGTGCCAGCAGCCCATTTACGGGGGGAAACACCGGGGAGCTGTTTTTT
abundance: few
j_gene: TRBJ2-2
d_gene: TRBD2
v_gene: TRBV5-6

CDR3aa: CSAPETGAREKLFF
CDR3nt: TGCAGTGCCCCAGAAACAGGGGCCAGGGAAAAACTGTTTTTT
abundance: once
j_gene: TRBJ1-4
d_gene: TRBD1
v_gene: TRBV20-1

CDR3aa: CASSPSVRRETQYF
CDR3nt: TGTGCCAGCAGCCCCTCCGTTAGGCGGGAGACCCAGTACTTC
abundance: few
j_gene: TRBJ2-5
d_gene: -
v_gene: TRBV6-1

CDR3aa: CASSQDWGAGANVLTF
CDR3nt: TGCGCCAGCAGCCAAGATTGGGGCGCTGGGGCCAACGTCCTGACTTTC
abundance: few
j_gene: TRBJ2-6
d_gene: -
v_gene: TRBV4-1

CDR3aa: CASSLSRIYSNQPQHF
CDR3nt: TGTGCCAGCAGCTTGTCTCGGATCTATAGCAATCAGCCCCAGCATTTT
abundance: few
j_gene: TRBJ1-5
d_gene: -
v_gene: TRBV5-6

CDR3aa: CATWTSGVGETQYF
CDR3nt: TGTGCCACCTGGACTAGCGGGGTCGGGGAGACCCAGTACTTC
abundance: -
j_gene: TRBJ2-5
d_gene: TRBD2
v_gene: TRBV12-3/TRBV12-4

CDR3aa: CSAPGTAGSPLHF
CDR3nt: TGCAGTGCTCCCGGGACAGCAGGTTCACCCCTCCACTTT
abundance: few
j_gene: TRBJ1-6
d_gene: TRBD1
v_gene: TRBV20-1

CDR3aa: CASSLAGTGSEQPQHF
CDR3nt: TGTGCCAGCAGTTTAGCTGGGACAGGGTCAGAACAGCCCCAGCATTTT
abundance: few
j_gene: TRBJ1-5
d_gene: TRBD1
v_gene: TRBV12-3/TRBV12-4

CDR3aa: CSARGRGDPEYEQYF
CDR3nt: TGCAGTGCTAGAGGGAGGGGGGACCCTGAGTACGAGCAGTACTTC
abundance: many
j_gene: TRBJ2-7
d_gene: -
v_gene: TRBV20-1

CDR3aa: CSAGAQGNQPQHF
CDR3nt: TGCAGTGCTGGGGCACAGGGCAATCAGCCCCAGCATTTT
abundance: once
j_gene: TRBJ1-5
d_gene: -
v_gene: TRBV20-1

CDR3aa: CSARTTSGGAPSANTQYF
CDR3nt: TGCAGTGCTAGAACGACTAGCGGGGGGGCCCCTTCGGCGAATACGCAGTATTTT
abundance: -
j_gene: TRBJ2-3
d_gene: TRBD2
v_gene: TRBV20-1

CDR3aa: CASSFGVITEAFF
CDR3nt: TGTGCCAGCAGTTTCGGCGTTATCACTGAAGCTTTCTTT
abundance: many
j_gene: TRBJ1-1
d_gene: -
v_gene: TRBV12-3/TRBV12-4

CDR3aa: CASTLGAGKQETQYF
CDR3nt: TGTGCCAGCACCCTAGGTGCGGGGAAACAAGAGACCCAGTACTTC
abundance: many
j_gene: TRBJ2-5
d_gene: -
v_gene: TRBV7-2

CDR3aa: CATSGGDHEQFF
CDR3nt: TGTGCCACCAGTGGGGGGGATCATGAGCAGTTCTTC
abundance: -
j_gene: TRBJ2-1
d_gene: -
v_gene: TRBV24-1

CDR3aa: CSAIPGPASGTQYF
CDR3nt: TGCAGTGCTATCCCCGGGCCTGCGTCAGGTACGCAGTATTTT
abundance: many
j_gene: TRBJ2-3
d_gene: -
v_gene: TRBV20-1

CDR3aa: CASSSKQGAKAEAFF
CDR3nt: TGCGCCAGCAGCTCCAAACAGGGCGCGAAAGCCGAAGCTTTCTTT
abundance: many
j_gene: TRBJ1-1
d_gene: -
v_gene: TRBV5-1

CDR3aa: CSSGLQHTDTQYF
CDR3nt: TGCAGCTCCGGCCTACAGCACACAGATACGCAGTATTTT
abundance: -
j_gene: TRBJ2-3
d_gene: -
v_gene: TRBV29-1

CDR3aa: CASSLWDGQETQYF
CDR3nt: TGTGCCAGCAGCTTGTGGGACGGACAAGAGACCCAGTACTTC
abundance: few
j_gene: TRBJ2-5
d_gene: -
v_gene: TRBV5-5

CDR3aa: CASSLDGGVYNEQFF
CDR3nt: TGCGCCAGCAGCTTGGACGGGGGCGTATACAATGAGCAGTTCTTC
abundance: -
j_gene: TRBJ2-1
d_gene: -
v_gene: TRBV5-1

CDR3aa: CATSDPKRGTGNTGELFF
CDR3nt: TGTGCCACCAGTGATCCTAAGAGGGGGACAGGGAACACCGGGGAGCTGTTTTTT
abundance: -
j_gene: TRBJ2-2
d_gene: TRBD1
v_gene: TRBV24-1

CDR3aa: CASSPGLAEGIGELFF
CDR3nt: TGTGCCAGCAGCCCCGGACTAGCAGAGGGAATCGGGGAGCTGTTTTTT
abundance: -
j_gene: TRBJ2-2
d_gene: TRBD2
v_gene: TRBV5-6

CDR3aa: CASSLNGGVENSPLHF
CDR3nt: TGTGCCAGCAGCTTAAATGGAGGAGTAGAGAATTCACCCCTCCACTTT
abundance: few
j_gene: TRBJ1-6
d_gene: -
v_gene: TRBV7-3

CDR3aa: CASSDSGTGAYEQYF
CDR3nt: TGTGCCAGCTCAGACTCCGGGACAGGGGCCTACGAGCAGTACTTC
abundance: -
j_gene: TRBJ2-7
d_gene: TRBD1
v_gene: TRBV18

CDR3aa: CASSLTGRNSPLHF
CDR3nt: TGTGCCAGCAGCTTGACAGGAAGAAATTCACCCCTCCACTTT
abundance: many
j_gene: TRBJ1-6
d_gene: -
v_gene: TRBV5-4

CDR3aa: CASILWAGANTGELFF
CDR3nt: TGTGCCAGTATACTCTGGGCAGGGGCGAACACCGGGGAGCTGTTTTTT
abundance: -
j_gene: TRBJ2-2
d_gene: -
v_gene: TRBV7-9

CDR3aa: CASALKVRGYSYEQYF
CDR3nt: TGTGCCAGCGCCCTGAAGGTTAGGGGGTACTCCTACGAGCAGTACTTC
abundance: few
j_gene: TRBJ2-7
d_gene: -
v_gene: TRBV21-1

CDR3aa: CSARGQVVDYGYTF
CDR3nt: TGCAGTGCTAGAGGGCAGGTGGTGGACTATGGCTACACCTTC
abundance: few
j_gene: TRBJ1-2
d_gene: -
v_gene: TRBV20-1

CDR3aa: CSARGGGPPGVQYF
CDR3nt: TGCAGTGCTAGAGGGGGTGGGCCGCCGGGCGTTCAGTACTTC
abundance: few
j_gene: TRBJ2-4
d_gene: -
v_gene: TRBV20-1

CDR3aa: CASSPRQGTEQFF
CDR3nt: TGTGCCAGCAGTCCACGACAAGGGACTGAGCAGTTCTTC
abundance: many
j_gene: TRBJ2-1
d_gene: -
v_gene: TRBV12-3/TRBV12-4

CDR3aa: CASSYLGGPNTGELFF
CDR3nt: TGTGCCAGCAGTTATCTCGGGGGACCGAACACCGGGGAGCTGTTTTTT
abundance: few
j_gene: TRBJ2-2
d_gene: -
v_gene: TRBV6-2/TRBV6-3

CDR3aa: CASNNGGASDTQYF
CDR3nt: TGTGCCAGCAATAACGGGGGGGCCTCAGATACGCAGTATTTT
abundance: few
j_gene: TRBJ2-3
d_gene: TRBD2
v_gene: TRBV6-4

CDR3aa: CSVPGPAKNIQYF
CDR3nt: TGCAGTGTACCCGGACCAGCCAAAAACATTCAGTACTTC
abundance: many
j_gene: TRBJ2-4
d_gene: -
v_gene: TRBV20-1

CDR3aa: CASSGGDSGNTIYF
CDR3nt: TGCGCCAGCAGTGGGGGAGACTCTGGAAACACCATATATTTT
abundance: -
j_gene: TRBJ1-3
d_gene: -
v_gene: TRBV10-1

CDR3aa: CASSYGLNGYTF
CDR3nt: TGTGCCAGCAGCTACGGACTTAATGGCTACACCTTC
abundance: -
j_gene: TRBJ1-2
d_gene: -
v_gene: TRBV7-9